The TCR beta chain described here comes from a study of blood T cell repertoires in COVID-19. Study information: Sites in the United States, Italy and Spain provided acute and convalescent COVID-19 samples. Sources were T cells, B-cell-depleted T cells, or PBMCs; the material itself was cDNA or gDNA.

This CDR3 is built from 12 residues. J gave up 12 bases and V 0 bases, and 4 bases lay outside the gene matches. Germline V gene sequence: CDR1 GTSNPN, CDR2 SVGIG (reference sequence). Clones were sequenced by immunoSEQ multiplex PCR, and TCRdb holds only the in-frame ones, with some missing. The data hold 45,000 to 55,000 clones, with more than 70% observed a single time. What was sequenced was peripheral blood. The receptor was isolated from a human donor in a cohort sampled during active COVID-19. The rearrangement links TRBV30 to TRBJ2-1, with 8 nucleotides matching TRBD1. The CDR3 DNA is TGTGCCTGGAGTGTAGGAGGGACAGGGCAGTTCTTC. It translates to CAWSVGGTGQFF.